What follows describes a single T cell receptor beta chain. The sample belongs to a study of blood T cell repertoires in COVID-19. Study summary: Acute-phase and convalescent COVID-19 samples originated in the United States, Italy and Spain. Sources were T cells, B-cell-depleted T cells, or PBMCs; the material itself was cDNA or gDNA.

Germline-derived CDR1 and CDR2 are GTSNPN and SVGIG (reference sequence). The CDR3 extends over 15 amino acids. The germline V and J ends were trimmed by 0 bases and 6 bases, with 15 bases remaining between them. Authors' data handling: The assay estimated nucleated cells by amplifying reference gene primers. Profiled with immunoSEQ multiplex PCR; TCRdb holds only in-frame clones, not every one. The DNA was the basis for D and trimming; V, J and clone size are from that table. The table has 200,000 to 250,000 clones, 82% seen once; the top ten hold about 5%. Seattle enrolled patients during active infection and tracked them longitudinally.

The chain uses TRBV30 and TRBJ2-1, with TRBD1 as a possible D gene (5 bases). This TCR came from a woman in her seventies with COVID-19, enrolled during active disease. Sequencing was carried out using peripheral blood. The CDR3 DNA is TGTGCCTGGAGTGTATCTCGTGGGGCGGCCAATGAGCAGTTCTTC. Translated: CAWSVSRGAANEQFF.